The 31 T cell receptor beta chains reported below all come from one sample, sequenced in a study of T-cell memory formation after mild COVID-19. Using its own MiXCR run on the 5' RACE reads, TCRdb lists one record per CDR3 protein. The sample has under 300,000 distinct CDR3 sequences, around 17% seen once. What was sequenced was PBMCs or a T cell subset sorted from them (not recorded which). The source is a man in his late teens or twenties who had mild COVID-19 (a few samples of this study predate the infection). Cell type and time point are not known.

This clonotype was counted a few times. The genes are TRBV7-9 and TRBJ2-1; a weak D match, TRBD2 (6 bases). V lost 5 bases to trimming and J lost 7 bases, with 21 bases between them. The length of the CDR3 is 16 residues. Germline assignment: CDR1 SEHNR and CDR2 FQNEAQ (reference sequence). The CDR3 is CASSPPAGKGFNEQFF. The CDR3 bases are TGTGCCAGCAGCCCCCCGGCGGGGAAGGGATTTAATGAGCAGTTCTTC.

V usage is TRBV7-8 and J usage is TRBJ2-1, with 7 positions matching TRBD1. V lost 5 bases and J lost 10; bases outside the gene matches: 8. Per germline, CDR1 SGHVS and CDR2 FQNEAQ. This CDR3 has 13 amino acids. The DNA for the CDR3 is TGTGCCAGCAGCGACAGGGTTTCTCGCGAGCAGTTCTTC. Amino acids: CASSDRVSREQFF. The full variable domain, in which reference TRBV7-8 and TRBJ2-1 provide the parts outside the CDR3, is GAGVSQSPRYKVAKRGQDVALRCDPISGHVSLFWYQQALGQGPEFLTYFQNEAQLDKSGLPSDRFFAERPEGSVSTLKIQRTQQEDSAVYLCASSDRVSREQFFGPGTRLTVL.

This chain uses TRBV7-6 with TRBJ1-3; D gene ambiguous. V lost 5 bases, J lost 0 bases, and 8 bases lay in between. The CDR3 has 14 amino acids. Germline assignment: CDR1 SGHVS and CDR2 FNYEAQ. CDR3 nucleotide sequence: TGTGCCAGCAGCCCGCGCCCCTCTGGAAACACCATATATTTT. It codes for CASSPRPSGNTIYF.

This clonotype was seen only a few times. The chain uses TRBV5-1 and TRBJ1-2; the match to TRBD1 covers 7 bases. CDR1 is SGHRS and CDR2 is YFSETQ in the germline V gene. The CDR3 runs 14 residues. With 4 bases clipped from V and 4 bases from J, the junction kept 7 bases outside the gene matches. CDR3 loop: CASSPQGMSYGYTF. In DNA, the CDR3 is TGCGCCAGCAGCCCACAGGGGATGTCCTATGGCTACACCTTC.

This clonotype was counted at least ten times. The V call is TRBV5-1, the J call TRBJ2-7; unclear D gene. The CDR3 sequence is 12 residues long. The V end lost 0 bases, the J end lost 3 bases, and 4 bases lay between the germline ends. Germline assignment: CDR1 SGHRS and CDR2 YFSETQ. The DNA for the CDR3 is TGCGCCAGCAGCTTGGACGGCTACGAGCAGTACTTC. Residues: CASSLDGYEQYF.

V gene TRBV28 combines with J gene TRBJ2-1; 8 bases agree with TRBD2. This CDR3 comprises 14 residues. Germline V CDR1 and CDR2: MDHEN, SYDVKM. The ends lost 2 bases at V and 8 bases at J; junction bases unmatched: 5. Here the CDR3 reads CASSLAGGQDEQFF. The CDR3 coding sequence is TGTGCCAGCAGTTTAGCGGGGGGCCAGGATGAGCAGTTCTTC.

This clonotype is a singleton in its sample. The chain carries TRBV12-3 or TRBV12-4 and TRBJ2-5; no clear D gene. This CDR3 spans 12 amino acids. V lost 7 bases, J lost 0 bases, and 6 bases lay in between. CDR3 in amino acids: CASTGYQETQYF. CDR3 DNA: TGTGCCAGCACTGGGTACCAAGAGACCCAGTACTTC.

This rearrangement joins TRBV18 to TRBJ2-3; D gene uncertain. Trimming took off 0 bases at V and 0 bases at J, with 10 bases between the two ends. Germline assignment: CDR1 KGHSH and CDR2 LQKENI. CDR3 length equals 16 residues. CDR3 region: CASSPPSAASTDTQYF. CDR3 sequence (DNA): TGTGCCAGCTCACCACCATCCGCGGCTAGCACAGATACGCAGTATTTT.

The chain has TRBV5-1 and TRBJ1-2; 12 bases are a match to TRBD1. V dropped 0 bases and J dropped 4; count of bases not matched to a gene: 13. The CDR3 extends over 19 amino acids. Germline V gives CDR1 SGHRS, CDR2 YFSETQ. In nucleotides, the CDR3 is TGCGCCAGCAGCTTGGCCGCTACAGGGACAGGGGGCTTTGGCTATGGCTACACCTTC. It encodes CASSLAATGTGGFGYGYTF.

The chain recombines TRBV7-6 with TRBJ1-4, with D possibly being TRBD1 (5 bases). The CDR3 loop spans 13 amino acids. The V end lost 4 bases, the J end lost 7 bases, and 10 bases lay between the germline ends. Germline V gene data show CDR1 as SGHVS and CDR2 as FNYEAQ. CDR3 nucleotides: TGTGCCAGCAGCTCGCCCGGGGGTGAAAAACTGTTTTTT. Amino acids: CASSSPGGEKLFF.

This clonotype appeared a few times. The rearrangement joins TRBV5-4 to TRBJ1-6; D uncertain. Looked up from germline, CDR1 is SGHNT and CDR2 is YYREEE (reference sequence). This CDR3 is built from 13 residues. Trimming pared 4 bases from V and 14 bases from J, leaving 16 bases between. The CDR3 coding sequence is TGTGCCAGCAGCCGGCCCGAGGACGGCACCCTCCACTTT. It codes for CASSRPEDGTLHF.

The J gene is TRBJ1-1, the V gene TRBV30; D is perhaps TRBD1 (6 bases). Germline assignment: CDR1 GTSNPN and CDR2 SVGIG (reference sequence). V dropped 7 bases and J dropped 0 bases, with 18 bases sitting between them. The CDR3 consists of 15 residues. The CDR3 loop is CAYDPTGGLNTEAFF. The CDR3, as DNA: TGTGCCTACGACCCCACGGGGGGCCTGAACACTGAAGCTTTCTTT.

This clonotype was seen just once. The chain uses TRBV6-5 and TRBJ2-7, with 8 bases fitting TRBD1. Germline lookup yields CDR1 MNHEY and CDR2 SVGAGI. This CDR3 is 15 amino acids long. The V and J ends lost 6 bases and 2 bases, in that order; junction bases with no gene match: 9. The CDR3 spells CASSPWTGRPYEQYF. In nucleotides, the CDR3 is TGTGCCAGCAGCCCTTGGACAGGGAGGCCCTACGAGCAGTACTTC.

The chain recombines TRBV4-1 with TRBJ2-3; 12 nucleotides align to TRBD2. Germline CDR1 and CDR2: MGHRA and YSYEKL. There are 18 residues in the CDR3. With V trimmed by 0 bases and J by 2 bases, 6 bases remained unmatched. The CDR3 sequence: CASSQDTGLAGITDTQYF. CDR3 nucleotides: TGCGCCAGCAGCCAAGATACCGGACTAGCGGGGATCACAGATACGCAGTATTTT.

The chain is built from TRBV5-6 and TRBJ2-7, with D possibly being TRBD2 (5 bases). The germline V gene has CDR1 SGHDT and CDR2 YYEEEE. The CDR3 sequence is 13 residues long. V was clipped by 2 bases and J by 2 bases, with 8 bases between them. The CDR3: CASSFRGPYEQYV. CDR3 in DNA: TGTGCCAGCAGCTTTCGCGGGCCCTACGAGCAGTACGTC.

The chain employs TRBV20-1 and TRBJ2-1; 7 nucleotides line up with TRBD2. The junction had 8 bases not matched to a gene; V was cut back by 7 bases and J by 2 bases. CDR1 and CDR2 from the germline V gene are DFQATT and SNEGSKA (reference sequence). This CDR3 contains 14 residues. The DNA of the CDR3 is TGCAGTGTCGGGGGGACTACCACCTACAATGAGCAGTTCTTC. Its protein product is CSVGGTTTYNEQFF.

The chain combines TRBV4-3 with TRBJ1-5; 8 nucleotides agree with TRBD1. The CDR3 sequence is 15 residues long. The germline V gene has CDR1 LGHNA and CDR2 YSLEER. Losses at the gene ends were 0 bases for V and 7 bases for J; bases not matched to a gene: 5. CDR3 nucleotide sequence: TGCGCCAGCAGCCAAGACCAGGGGGCTGGGCAGCCCCAGCATTTT. Translating it yields CASSQDQGAGQPQHF.

CDR3 in amino acids: CASSLALLPSRRGSEQYF. The CDR3 DNA is TGTGCCAGCAGCTTAGCGCTCCTGCCTAGCAGAAGGGGATCCGAGCAGTACTTC. The chain joins TRBV7-2 to TRBJ2-7; D might be TRBD1 or TRBD2, each matching 5 bases. The length of the CDR3 is 18 residues. Germline CDR1 reads SGHTA; CDR2 reads FQGNSA. Trimming left V 0 bases short and J 6 bases short, with 24 bases between.

The V gene is TRBV20-1, the J gene TRBJ2-7; possible D gene TRBD2, 6 bases. This CDR3 contains 15 residues. With 0 bases removed from V and 9 bases from J, the gap between germline ends came to 21 bases. The germline gives CDR1 DFQATT, CDR2 SNEGSKA (reference sequence). The CDR3 region is CSARDRAGGLWVQYV. The CDR3 nucleotides are TGCAGTGCTAGAGATCGGGCAGGAGGGCTGTGGGTGCAGTACGTC.

This clonotype was seen many times. The rearrangement links TRBV5-1 to TRBJ2-3; TRBD2 matches at 9 bases. The CDR3 sequence is 17 residues long. Germline V gene sequence: CDR1 SGHRS, CDR2 YFSETQ. J was trimmed by 3 bases and V by 0 bases; bases with no gene match: 8. CDR3 bases: TGCGCCAGCAGCTTGGGGCCTCGTAGCGGGGGAACAGATACGCAGTATTTT. Translation: CASSLGPRSGGTDTQYF.

This clonotype was found once. The genes are TRBV5-4 and TRBJ2-3, with D perhaps TRBD2 (7 bases). CDR3 length: 17 residues. V dropped 4 bases and J dropped 1 base, with 19 bases sitting between them. The germline V gene encodes CDR1 SGHNT and CDR2 YYREEE (reference sequence). The CDR3 DNA is TGTGCCAGCAGCCCCGCGCGGGGGCCACGGGGCACAGATACGCAGTATTTT. Encoded protein: CASSPARGPRGTDTQYF.

The chain employs TRBV3-1 and TRBJ2-3; 10 bases align to TRBD1. The CDR3 totals 18 residues. V lost 2 bases to trimming and J lost 5 bases; unmatched junction nucleotides: 13. Per the germline V gene, CDR1 is LGHDT and CDR2 is YNNKEL (reference sequence). CDR3 in DNA: TGTGCCAGCAGCCAACTACTTGACCGGGACAGGGGCCGAGATACGCAGTATTTT. Protein sequence: CASSQLLDRDRGRDTQYF.

This chain connects TRBV12-3 or TRBV12-4 to TRBJ1-1; maybe TRBD1 (5 bases). V shed 4 bases and J shed 6 bases, with 9 bases lying between them. This CDR3 has 12 amino acids. The CDR3 spells CASSWGISEAFF. The CDR3 region has the DNA TGTGCCAGCAGTTGGGGGATTTCTGAAGCTTTCTTT.

This clonotype was seen only a few times. The CDR3: CASSLFRGTEAFF. The CDR3 DNA follows: TGTGCCAGCAGCTTATTTAGAGGGACTGAAGCTTTCTTT. The chain uses TRBV7-7 and TRBJ1-1, with unresolved D. The CDR3 has 13 residues. The germline gives CDR1 SSHAT, CDR2 FNYEAQ (reference sequence). Trimming took off 2 bases at V and 5 bases at J, with 9 bases between the two ends. The complete variable domain, with remaining parts taken from reference TRBV7-7 and TRBJ1-1, reads GAGVSQSPRYKVTKRGQDVTLRCDPISSHATLYWYQQALGQGPEFLTYFNYEAQPDKSGLPSDRFSAERPEGSISTLTIQRTEQRDSAMYRCASSLFRGTEAFFGQGTRLTVV.

In this sample, this clonotype turned up a few times. The chain joins TRBV4-1 to TRBJ2-5, with D possibly matching TRBD1 (5 bases). The germline gives CDR1 MGHRA, CDR2 YSYEKL. V lost 4 bases, J lost 0 bases, and 12 bases lay in between. CDR3 length equals 15 residues. CDR3 in amino acids: CASSPIGAYQETQYF. The DNA of the CDR3 is TGCGCCAGCAGCCCCATAGGGGCGTACCAAGAGACCCAGTACTTC.

J is TRBJ2-1 and V is TRBV20-1; 14 bases map to TRBD2. The CDR3 is made up of 14 amino acids. V gave up 5 bases and J gave up 9 bases; unmatched junction bases: 6. Germline V lookup: CDR1 DFQATT, CDR2 SNEGSKA (reference sequence). This CDR3 is CSAPTSGGAGEQFF. The DNA of the CDR3 is TGCAGTGCTCCGACTAGCGGGGGGGCCGGTGAGCAGTTCTTC.

This clonotype was counted between two and nine times. The genes are TRBV5-6 and TRBJ2-3; 8 bases agree with TRBD1. The CDR3 totals 12 residues. After removal of 7 bases from V and 5 bases from J, the junction contained 3 bases not matched to a gene. Per the germline V gene, CDR1 is SGHDT and CDR2 is YYEEEE. The CDR3 DNA is TGTGCCAGCCGGGACAGGCTAGATACGCAGTATTTT. Translating it yields CASRDRLDTQYF.

This clonotype was detected a few times. The rearrangement links TRBV19 to TRBJ2-2; TRBD1 matches 9 bases. Germline CDR1 is LNHDA and CDR2 is SQIVND (reference sequence). The junction had 9 bases not matched to a gene; V was cut back by 4 bases and J by 6 bases. The CDR3 sequence is 16 residues long. CDR3 in amino acids: CASSTRRDREAGELFF. In DNA, the CDR3 is TGTGCCAGTAGTACGCGCCGGGACAGGGAAGCCGGGGAGCTGTTTTTT. The full variable domain, rest sourced from reference TRBV19 and TRBJ2-2, is DGGITQSPKYLFRKEGQNVTLSCEQNLNHDAMYWYRQDPGQGLRLIYYSQIVNDFQKGDIAEGYSVSREKKESFPLTVTSAQKNPTAFYLCASSTRRDREAGELFFGEGSRLTVL.

The rearrangement joins TRBV7-3 to TRBJ2-7, with TRBD1 matching over 11 bases. The length of the CDR3 is 15 residues. Germline CDR1 SGHTA, CDR2 FQGTGA. V was pared by 3 bases and J by 4 bases, with 5 bases of the junction left unmatched. The CDR3 sequence: CASSFSGTGGYEQYV. Written as DNA, the CDR3 is TGTGCCAGCAGCTTCTCCGGGACAGGGGGGTACGAGCAGTACGTC.

In its sample, this clonotype was seen a few times. V and J are TRBV12-3 or TRBV12-4 and TRBJ2-3, with TRBD2 matching 15 bases. CDR3 size: 16 residues. Trimming removed 5 bases from V and 9 bases from J; junction bases left unmatched: 9. The CDR3 DNA reads TGTGCCAGCAGTGTAGAAGGACTAGCGGGGGGGCGGACGCAGTATTTT. Translation: CASSVEGLAGGRTQYF.

This clonotype turned up a few times. This chain links TRBV29-1 with TRBJ2-7; unclear D gene. Trimming took 0 bases from V and 3 from J, leaving 6 bases between them. CDR3 length equals 12 residues. Per the germline V gene, CDR1 is SQVTM and CDR2 is ANQGSEA. This chain's CDR3 is CSVEDVGYEQYF. The CDR3 DNA reads TGCAGCGTTGAAGACGTCGGCTACGAGCAGTACTTC.